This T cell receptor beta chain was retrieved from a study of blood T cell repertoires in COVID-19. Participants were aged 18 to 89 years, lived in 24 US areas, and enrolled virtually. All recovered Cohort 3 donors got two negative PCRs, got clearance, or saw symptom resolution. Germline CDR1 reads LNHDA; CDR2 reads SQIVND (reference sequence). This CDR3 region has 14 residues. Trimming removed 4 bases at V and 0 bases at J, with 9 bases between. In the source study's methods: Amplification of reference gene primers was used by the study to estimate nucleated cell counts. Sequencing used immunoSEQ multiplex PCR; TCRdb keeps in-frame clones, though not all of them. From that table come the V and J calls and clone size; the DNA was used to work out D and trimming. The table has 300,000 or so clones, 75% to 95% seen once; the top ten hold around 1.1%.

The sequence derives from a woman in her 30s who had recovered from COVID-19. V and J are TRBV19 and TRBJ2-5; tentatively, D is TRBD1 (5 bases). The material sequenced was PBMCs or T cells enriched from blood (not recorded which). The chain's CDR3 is CASSKQADQETQYF. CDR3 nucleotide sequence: TGTGCCAGTAGTAAACAGGCAGACCAAGAGACCCAGTACTTC.